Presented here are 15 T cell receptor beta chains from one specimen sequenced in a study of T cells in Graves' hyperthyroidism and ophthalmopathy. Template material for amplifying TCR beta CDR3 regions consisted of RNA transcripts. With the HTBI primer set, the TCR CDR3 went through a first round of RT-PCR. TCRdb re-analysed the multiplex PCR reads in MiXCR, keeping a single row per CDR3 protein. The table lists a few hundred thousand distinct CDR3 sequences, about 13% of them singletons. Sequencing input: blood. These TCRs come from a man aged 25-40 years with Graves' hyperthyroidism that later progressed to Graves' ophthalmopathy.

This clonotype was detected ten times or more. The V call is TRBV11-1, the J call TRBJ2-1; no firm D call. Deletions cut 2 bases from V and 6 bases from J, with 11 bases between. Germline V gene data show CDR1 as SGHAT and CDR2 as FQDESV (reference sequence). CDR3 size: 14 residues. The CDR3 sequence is CASSLPLMSNEQFF. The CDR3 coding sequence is TGTGCCAGCAGCTTACCTCTAATGAGCAATGAGCAGTTCTTC.

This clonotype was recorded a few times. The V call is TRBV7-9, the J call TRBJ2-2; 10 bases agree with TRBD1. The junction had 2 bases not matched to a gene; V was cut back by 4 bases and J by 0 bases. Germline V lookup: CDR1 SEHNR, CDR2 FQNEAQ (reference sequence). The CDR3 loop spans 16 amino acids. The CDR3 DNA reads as TGTGCCAGCAGCTCCGGGACAGGGGCGAACACCGGGGAGCTGTTTTTT. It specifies CASSSGTGANTGELFF.

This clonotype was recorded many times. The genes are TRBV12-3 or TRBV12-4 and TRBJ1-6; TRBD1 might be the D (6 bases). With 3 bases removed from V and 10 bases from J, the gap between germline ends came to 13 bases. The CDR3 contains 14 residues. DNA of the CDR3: TGTGCCAGCAGTTTGAGGGGGGCTGGCTCACCCCTCCACTTT. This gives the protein CASSLRGAGSPLHF.

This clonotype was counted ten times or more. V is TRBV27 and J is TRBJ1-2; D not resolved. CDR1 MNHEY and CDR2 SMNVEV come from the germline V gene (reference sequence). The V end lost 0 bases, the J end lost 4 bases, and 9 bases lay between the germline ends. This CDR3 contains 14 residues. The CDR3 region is CASSLSGLGYGYTF. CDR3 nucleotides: TGTGCCAGCAGTTTATCAGGGCTCGGCTATGGCTACACCTTC.

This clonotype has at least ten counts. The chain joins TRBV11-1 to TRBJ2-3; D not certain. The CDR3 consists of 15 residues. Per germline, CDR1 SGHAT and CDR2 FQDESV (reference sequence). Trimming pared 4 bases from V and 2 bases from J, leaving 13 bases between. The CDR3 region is CASSSWERDTDTQYF. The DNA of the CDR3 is TGTGCCAGCAGCTCTTGGGAAAGGGACACAGATACGCAGTATTTT.

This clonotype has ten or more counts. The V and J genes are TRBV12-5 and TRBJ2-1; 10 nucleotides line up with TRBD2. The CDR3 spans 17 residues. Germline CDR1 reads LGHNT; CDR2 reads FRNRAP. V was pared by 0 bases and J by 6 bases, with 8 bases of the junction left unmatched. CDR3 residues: CASGLVLKASGGNEQFF. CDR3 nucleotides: TGTGCTAGTGGTTTGGTACTCAAGGCTAGCGGGGGCAATGAGCAGTTCTTC.

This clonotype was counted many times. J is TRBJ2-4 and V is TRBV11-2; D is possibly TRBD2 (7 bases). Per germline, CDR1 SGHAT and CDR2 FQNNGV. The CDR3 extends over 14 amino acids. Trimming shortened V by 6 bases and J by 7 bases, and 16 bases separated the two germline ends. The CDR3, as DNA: TGTGCCAGCAGTATTAGGGGGGAGGGGAACATTCAGTACTTC. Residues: CASSIRGEGNIQYF.

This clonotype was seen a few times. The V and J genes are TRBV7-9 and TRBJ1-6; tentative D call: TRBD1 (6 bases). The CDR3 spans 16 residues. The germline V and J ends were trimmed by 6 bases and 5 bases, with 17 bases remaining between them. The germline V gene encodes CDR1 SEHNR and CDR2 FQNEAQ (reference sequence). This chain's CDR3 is CASSQGGGADNSPLHF. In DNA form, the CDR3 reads TGTGCCAGCAGTCAGGGAGGGGGGGCCGATAATTCACCCCTCCACTTT.

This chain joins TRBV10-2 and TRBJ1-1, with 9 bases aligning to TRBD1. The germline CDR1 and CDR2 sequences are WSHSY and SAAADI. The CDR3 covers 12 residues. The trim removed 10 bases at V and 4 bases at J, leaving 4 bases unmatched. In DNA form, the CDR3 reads TGCGCCATCGGACAGGGGAGCACTGAAGCTTTCTTT. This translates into CAIGQGSTEAFF.

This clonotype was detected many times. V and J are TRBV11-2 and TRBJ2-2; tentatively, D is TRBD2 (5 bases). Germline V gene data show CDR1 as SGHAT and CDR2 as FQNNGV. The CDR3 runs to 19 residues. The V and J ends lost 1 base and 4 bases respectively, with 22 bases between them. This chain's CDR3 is CASSLGLHSTRARTGELFF. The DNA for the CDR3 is TGTGCCAGCAGCTTAGGACTACATAGTACAAGGGCGCGCACCGGGGAGCTGTTTTTT.

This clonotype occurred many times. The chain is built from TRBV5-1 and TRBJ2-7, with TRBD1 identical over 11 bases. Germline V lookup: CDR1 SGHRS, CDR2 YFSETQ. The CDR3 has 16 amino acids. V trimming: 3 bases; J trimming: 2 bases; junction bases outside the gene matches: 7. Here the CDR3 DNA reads TGCGCCAGCAGCTATTTCCCGGGACAGGGGGCCTACGAGCAGTACTTC. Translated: CASSYFPGQGAYEQYF.

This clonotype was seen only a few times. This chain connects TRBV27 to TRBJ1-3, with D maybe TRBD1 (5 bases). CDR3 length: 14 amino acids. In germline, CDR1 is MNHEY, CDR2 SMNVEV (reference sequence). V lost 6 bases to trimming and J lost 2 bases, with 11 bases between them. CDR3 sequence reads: CASSRGVAGNTIYF. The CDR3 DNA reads TGTGCCAGCAGCCGGGGGGTTGCTGGAAACACCATATATTTT.

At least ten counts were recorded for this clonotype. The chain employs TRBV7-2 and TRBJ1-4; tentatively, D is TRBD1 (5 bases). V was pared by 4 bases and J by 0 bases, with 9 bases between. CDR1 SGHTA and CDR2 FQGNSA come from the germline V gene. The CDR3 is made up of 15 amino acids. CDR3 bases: TGTGCCAGCAGCTGGGTAGGGGCAACTAATGAAAAACTGTTTTTT. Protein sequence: CASSWVGATNEKLFF. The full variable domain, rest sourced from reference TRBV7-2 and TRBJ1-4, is GAGVSQSPSNKVTEKGKDVELRCDPISGHTALYWYRQSLGQGLEFLIYFQGNSAPDKSGLPSDRFSAERTGGSVSTLTIQRTQQEDSAVYLCASSWVGATNEKLFFGSGTQLSVL.

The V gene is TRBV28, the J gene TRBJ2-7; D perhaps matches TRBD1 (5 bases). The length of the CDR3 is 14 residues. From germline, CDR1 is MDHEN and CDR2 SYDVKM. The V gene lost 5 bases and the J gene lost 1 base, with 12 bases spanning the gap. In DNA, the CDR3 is TGTGCCAGCAGTCTACCTAGGGGATCCTACGAGCAGTACTTC. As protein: CASSLPRGSYEQYF.

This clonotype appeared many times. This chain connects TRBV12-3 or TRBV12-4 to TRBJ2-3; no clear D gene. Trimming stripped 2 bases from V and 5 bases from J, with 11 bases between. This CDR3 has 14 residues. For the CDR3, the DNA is TGTGCCAGCAGTTTACAGGAGCAAGGAGATACGCAGTATTTT. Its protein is CASSLQEQGDTQYF.